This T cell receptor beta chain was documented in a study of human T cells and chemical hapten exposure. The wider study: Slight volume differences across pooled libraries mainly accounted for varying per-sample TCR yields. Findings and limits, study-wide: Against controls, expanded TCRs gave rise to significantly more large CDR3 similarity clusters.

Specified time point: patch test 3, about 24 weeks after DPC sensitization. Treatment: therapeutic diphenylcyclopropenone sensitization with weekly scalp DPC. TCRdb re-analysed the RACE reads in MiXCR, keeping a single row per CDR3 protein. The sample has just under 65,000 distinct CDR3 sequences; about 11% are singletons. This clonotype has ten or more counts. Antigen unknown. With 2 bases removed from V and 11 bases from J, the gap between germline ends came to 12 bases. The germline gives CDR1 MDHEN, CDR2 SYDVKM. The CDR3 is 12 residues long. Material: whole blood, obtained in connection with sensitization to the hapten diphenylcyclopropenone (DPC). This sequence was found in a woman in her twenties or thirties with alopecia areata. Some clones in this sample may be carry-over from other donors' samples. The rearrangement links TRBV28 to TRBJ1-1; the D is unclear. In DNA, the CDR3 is TGTGCCAGCAGTTTACAACGGTCGCGGGCTTTCTTT. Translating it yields CASSLQRSRAFF.